This T cell receptor (beta chain) was recorded in a study of cytomegalovirus exposure and HLA in healthy donors (dated by TCRdb to about 2017). With respect to the entire study: An earlier analysis of roughly 610 of the donors reported 250 to 350 Gb of sequence data and roughly 120 million unique TCR beta sequences obtained from 150 million to 200 million T cells. In a later genetic analysis, genome-wide SNP genotypes for about 60% of the 666 donors were used, and that subset was treated as a discovery cohort. A separate validation cohort of approximately 130 different subjects was used in addition to the 666-subject first cohort. Using immunosequencing, the study profiled T cell repertoires from 500 to 800 subjects and related those repertoires to cytomegalovirus serostatus. Alongside the repertoire data, information on donor age, sex, ethnicity and CMV serostatus was compiled. Every repertoire in the discovery cohort had been generated on one and the same sequencing platform. About five DR-DQ haplotypes were treated as single units for association and clustering because of strong linkage in the cohort. A later analysis re-analyzed previously published TCR beta repertoires from approximately 670 donors and added high-resolution HLA genotyping to study TCR occurrence patterns. The aim of the study was to test whether cataloging public T cell receptors could identify signatures of past pathogen exposure. Among about 360 genotyped donors of the cohort, an average of 235,054 unique TCR beta nucleotide sequences were sequenced per donor, roughly 20% of them non-productive. Approximately 300 gigabases of sequencing data and some 85 million unique TCR sequences were included in an early release covering under 650 HLA-typed donors. The genetic ancestry cluster associated with self-reported Caucasian donors included 70% to 85% of the roughly 410 genotyped donors. In the later analysis, no new phenotypic data were used to find candidate immune exposures; instead, reliance was placed on TCR beta sequences and their occurrence across donors. HLA typing included class I and class II loci at four-digit resolution. To predict cytomegalovirus infection status, the study combined high-throughput TCR immunosequencing, statistical association of individual TCRs with disease status, and machine learning. An earlier analysis of approximately 500 of the donors applied high-throughput TCR beta sequencing to assess whether each TCR beta V gene segment acted as functional or pseudogenic. The number of typed donors differed by locus: about 620-640 for A, B, C, DRB1 and DQB1; roughly 510 for DQA1; over 600 for DPA1; and roughly 470 for DPB1.

Receptor libraries were prepared by the immunoSEQ multiplex PCR assay. A mixture of 60 forward primers for TCR Vbeta segments and 13 reverse primers for TCR Jbeta segments was used in the multiplex PCR. A multiplex PCR assay on genomic DNA amplified the CDR3 region of rearranged TCR beta genes. The Illumina HiSeq System was used to sequence the amplified TCR beta libraries as 87-base-pair reads. Turning to the authors' computational methods: Across the 670 or so repertoires, a later analysis counted roughly 77 million unique TCR beta chains, roughly 11 million of which were shared by at least two donors. Raw reads were error-corrected and collapsed into unique sequences with a nearest-neighbor algorithm that merged closely related sequences to remove PCR and sequencing errors. V, D and J gene segments were assigned by aligning CDR3 sequences to IMGT reference sequences. For a sequence to be retained, at least a six-nucleotide match to both a V gene segment and a J gene segment was required. A rearrangement was called productive if the CDR3 had no stop codons and remained in frame with V and J, and every other rearrangement was called non-productive. CDR3 was defined by IMGT convention, running from the second conserved V-encoded cysteine to the conserved J-encoded phenylalanine. The earlier analysis of a few hundred of the donors excluded sequences that lacked an unambiguous match to a single V gene segment. In an earlier analysis of about 590 of the donors, a V segment was called functional when productive rearrangements were above 56.7%, and segregating when the standard deviation between donors exceeded 5%. A statistical classification framework was developed to diagnose cytomegalovirus status using the catalog of TCR beta chain sequences. In a later analysis, TCR nucleotide sequences were compared against IMGT/GENE-DB human TR gene sequences so that V and J genes could be assigned. The TCRdist pipeline was used in a later analysis to assign CDR3 sequences and most-parsimonious VDJ recombination scenarios. In a later analysis, each TCR beta chain was defined by its CDR3 amino acid sequence together with its V-gene family, and reads without a unique V-gene family were excluded. In a later analysis, some 600 highly shared, low-generation-probability nucleotide sequences were removed to address suspected cross-contamination and a sequencing artifact. In a later analysis, a clonal expansion index for each public chain was calculated from normalized within-repertoire ranks of inferred template counts. In a later analysis, generation probabilities were computed with a VDJ recombination model fitted to out-of-frame rearrangements, and the resulting probabilities were checked against IGoR. A later analysis scored TCR-TCR, TCR-HLA and TCR-CMV co-occurrence with hypergeometric tests, applying a repertoire-size bias correction to TCR pairs. A later analysis estimated false discovery rates by permuting HLA or CMV assignments 20 times. A later analysis grouped co-occurring TCRs with DBSCAN, adding TCRdist sequence similarity when clustering within HLA-allele-positive subsets. Repertoires with fewer than 30,000 or more than 120,000 public chains, plus five repertoires with anomalous nucleotide sharing, were excluded from co-occurrence clustering. The clones in this table, taken by TCRdb from immuneACCESS, are in-frame only. Not every clone is retained; where verified, under half of the shortfall comes from an unresolved V gene, and the cause of the rest is unknown. The DNA gave D and trimming, while V, J and clone size come from that table. The table for this sample lists some 150,000 clones; approximately 87% of them were counted only once. The biggest ten clones account for less than 2% of the sample.

The cohort comprised approximately 700 healthy bone marrow donors. At the time of sampling, every cohort member was nominally healthy, though immune exposures that went unrecorded were likely present. The donor was CMV seronegative and belonged to the group of approximately 320 seronegative cohort members. A peripheral blood sample was provided by each donor, and peripheral blood mononuclear cells were used for TCR beta sequencing. Genomic DNA extraction from the blood cell samples was performed with the Qiagen DNeasy Blood Extraction Kit. On this clone: The clone's antigen remains unknown. Base qualities are not at hand, and no much larger clone is one base apart.

From V the trimming removes 6 bases and from J it removes 4 bases, while the gene matches leave 6 bases of the junction unaccounted for. CDR1 and CDR2 (SGHNT, YENEEA) derive from the germline V gene. The CDR3 has 17 amino acids, counting the end cysteine and phenylalanine. Here the CDR3 DNA is all that survives: 51 bases in frame from base 1. What the work shows at the level of the full study, not this receptor alone: At a false discovery rate of 0.05, a later analysis linked under 20,000 TCR beta sequences to specific HLA alleles. It was suggested by the authors that the approach could potentially be generalized to other disease states and immunological phenotypes. Because HLA typing was unavailable for some donors at each locus, only the typed subset was used in association tests. A further reported finding was that TCR beta sequences accurately predicted the HLA-A and HLA-B alleles for most subjects in the first cohort. The only immune exposure information available for the cohort was CMV serostatus. In this cohort, only TCR beta chains were sequenced, and detectable features were limited by the absence of alpha or paired-chain data. In both the original and validation cohorts, the classifier was reported to diagnose cytomegalovirus status with high specificity and sensitivity. A total of 150 or so TCR beta chains were listed by the study as associated with cytomegalovirus. In a later analysis, the rate of TCR association differed among HLA loci, with DRB1 alleles having the most associated TCRs and HLA-C alleles having the fewest. An association between a missense DCLRE1C variant and V-gene and J-gene trimming of TCR beta chains was found in a later genetic analysis and replicated in an independent cohort. Correlated functional status among segregating V segments might reflect linkage disequilibrium, but an unknown experimental factor could not be ruled out. A few of the identified cytomegalovirus-associated TCR beta chains were confirmed in vitro to be specific for cytomegalovirus antigens. A later genetic analysis reported fewer N-insertions in productive TCRs among donors in an Asian-associated ancestry cluster than the approximately 700-donor mean. A later analysis reported that several top co-occurrence clusters appeared linked to parvovirus B19, influenza, CMV and Epstein-Barr virus. Compared with equally common non-associated chains, HLA-associated TCR beta chains in a later analysis were more clonally expanded and had lower generation probabilities. Because counts were too low, about 18 rarely observed V segments, including chromosome 9 orphons, were excluded from the earlier analysis of around 640 of the donors. Roughly uniform sequencing depth across donors was assumed in presence/absence analyses, although this assumption may not hold. When HLA alleles, especially DR and DQ, strongly co-occurred, attributing TCR associations to individual alleles was difficult. In an earlier analysis of some 540 of the donors, most TCR beta V segments appeared in productive rearrangements about 87% or about 30% of the time, broadly matching IMGT annotations. Some IMGT-functional V segments, including TRBV6-2 and TRBV6-3, could not be told apart with the 87-base-pair reads, so those segments were excluded. While some public TCRs were present in many individuals, most TCR sequences turned up only very rarely across donors. The sequencing pipeline was judged likely to have produced a cluster of highly shared sequence variants as a technical artifact. Most CMV-associated TCR beta chains appeared to be HLA-restricted in a later analysis, and the HLA associations seemed to be driven largely by CMV exposure.

Sequenced: PBMCs. The sequence joins TRBV11-3 to TRBJ2-1; 16 middle bases align to TRBD2. This TCR was recovered from a man between 35 and 55 years old in good health and CMV-seronegative. This receptor carries the CDR3 CASSLGLAGGPYNEQFF. The sequence in DNA is TGTGCCAGCAGTCTGGGACTAGCGGGAGGGCCGTACAATGAGCAGTTCTTC.